The 28 T cell receptor beta chains in this list originate from one sample, sequenced in a study of breast tumors, draining lymph nodes, adjacent tissues. TCRdb recomputed calls from the multiplex PCR reads with MiXCR, one row per CDR3 protein. The table records some 140,000 distinct CDR3 sequences, approximately 20% of them present only once. The lymph nodes were axillary draining lymph nodes from breast cancer patients. Sequenced material: axillary lymph node tissue. These receptors all stem from a female donor with breast cancer. Some clones in this sample may be carry-over from other donors' samples.

This clonotype was counted at least ten times. The V call is TRBV5-4, the J call TRBJ2-1, with TRBD2 identical over 14 bases. From germline, CDR1 is SGHNT and CDR2 YYREEE (reference sequence). The J segment lost 13 bases and the V segment lost 4 bases, leaving 7 bases of the junction unmatched. CDR3 length equals 14 residues. CDR3 nucleotide sequence: TGTGCCAGCAGCACGGGACTAGCGGGAGTTACTCAGTTCTTC. Residues: CASSTGLAGVTQFF.

Regarding this clonotype: A much larger clone is a single base away; this may be a read error. The chain joins TRBV19 to TRBJ2-3, with D possibly TRBD2 on 6 matching bases. CDR1 and CDR2 from the germline V gene are LNHDA and SQIVND (reference sequence). This CDR3 region has 15 residues. CDR3 region: CACRHKGGNTDTQYF. DNA of the CDR3: TGTGCCTGTAGGCACAAAGGCGGGAACACAGATACGCAGTATTTT.

This clonotype was found many times. J is TRBJ2-7 and V is TRBV5-6; D remains unclear. The germline V gene has CDR1 SGHDT and CDR2 YYEEEE. The CDR3 length is 16 residues. V lost 3 bases and J 7 bases, leaving 23 bases between the germline ends. CDR3 region: CASSSRSPPLSYEQYF. CDR3 DNA sequence: TGTGCCAGCAGCTCCAGGAGCCCCCCTCTCAGCTATGAGCAGTACTTC.

Of note for this clonotype: Since the CDR3 does not end with the conserved phenylalanine or tryptophan, this likely comes from a read error. The DNA is left out, because the CDR3 cannot be placed on it with certainty; the CDR3 is given as TCRdb lists it. The rearrangement links TRBV6-1 to TRBJ2-3; the table assigns TRBD2, which was not confirmed against the DNA. The CDR3 is made up of 12 amino acids, end residues included. Per germline, CDR1 MNHNS and CDR2 SASEGT. The CDR3 sequence is CASNLLAGVWYC.

This clonotype was seen at least ten times. This chain uses TRBV12-3 or TRBV12-4 with TRBJ2-5; D not resolved. CDR3 size: 13 residues. Between the trimmed V and J ends, which lost 3 bases and 0 bases, there was a span of 5 bases. The CDR3 protein is CASSLVYQETQYF. The DNA for the CDR3 is TGTGCCAGCAGTTTGGTGTACCAAGAGACCCAGTACTTC.

This clonotype came up many times. The chain employs TRBV7-6 and TRBJ2-2, with 8 bases identical to TRBD1. CDR1 SGHVS and CDR2 FNYEAQ come from the germline V gene. V was pared by 5 bases and J by 5 bases, with 19 bases of the junction left unmatched. The CDR3 has 19 amino acids. The CDR3 region is CASSLVGKAGTGWTGELFF. DNA of the CDR3: TGTGCCAGCAGCCTAGTGGGAAAAGCCGGGACAGGCTGGACCGGGGAGCTGTTTTTT.

This clonotype was found many times. The rearrangement uses TRBV7-9 and TRBJ1-2; no reliable D call. Germline CDR1 and CDR2: SEHNR and FQNEAQ (reference sequence). V dropped 5 bases and J dropped 3 bases, with 10 bases sitting between them. CDR3 size: 13 residues. The CDR3: CASSHDNYYGYTF. As DNA, the CDR3 is TGTGCCAGCAGCCATGACAACTACTATGGCTACACCTTC.

The count of this clonotype is one. A much larger clone sits a single nucleotide away, making a read error possible. The chain is built from TRBV7-9 and TRBJ2-1; no definite D call. CDR1 and CDR2 (germline): SEHNR, FQNEAQ (reference sequence). The CDR3 is 12 residues long. Trimming took 5 bases from V and 7 from J, leaving 9 bases between them. CDR3 sequence: CASSIQWNEQFF. Written as DNA, the CDR3 is TGTGCCAGCAGCATTCAGTGGAATGAGCAGTTCTTC.

This clonotype was counted ten times or more. The chain uses TRBV5-1 and TRBJ2-7; D remains unclear. The CDR3 is made up of 12 amino acids. Germline lookup yields CDR1 SGHRS and CDR2 YFSETQ. The V end was cut by 1 base, the J end by 6 bases, with 8 bases between. The CDR3 spells CASSLKGSEQYF. The CDR3 DNA sequence: TGCGCCAGCAGCTTGAAGGGAAGCGAGCAGTACTTC.

Points on this clonotype: This may arise from a read error, as a much more abundant clone is one base away. The rearrangement uses TRBV6-5 and TRBJ2-7; D may be TRBD2 (6 bases). V lost 3 bases, J lost 5 bases, and 17 bases lay in between. Germline CDR1 reads MNHEY; CDR2 reads SVGAGI. This CDR3 spans 15 amino acids. In nucleotides, the CDR3 is TGTGCCAGCAGTTATAGCGGAGGGAGCGCCGACGAGCAGTACTTC. This gives the protein CASSYSGGSADEQYF.

This clonotype was found many times. This sequence joins TRBV20-1 and TRBJ2-7; 8 positions match TRBD2. The V and J ends lost 4 bases and 7 bases, in that order; junction bases with no gene match: 3. CDR3 length: 11 amino acids. Germline CDR1 reads DFQATT; CDR2 reads SNEGSKA (reference sequence). The CDR3 sequence: CSAIREGEQYF. Here the CDR3 DNA reads TGCAGTGCTATCCGGGAGGGGGAGCAGTACTTC.

The table lists this clonotype with many counts. The J gene is TRBJ1-2, the V gene TRBV24-1; D unclear. CDR1 is KGHDR, CDR2 SFDVKD, per germline. Between the trimmed V and J ends, which lost 5 bases and 6 bases, there was a span of 12 bases. CDR3 length: 13 amino acids. CDR3 in amino acids: CATSVGAGHGYTF. The CDR3 coding sequence is TGTGCCACCAGTGTGGGTGCAGGACATGGCTACACCTTC.

This clonotype showed up just a few times. The gene calls are TRBV27 and TRBJ2-2; 7 nucleotides line up with TRBD1. Germline V gives CDR1 MNHEY, CDR2 SMNVEV (reference sequence). The V segment lost 4 bases and the J segment 0 bases; nucleotides outside the gene matches: 2. The CDR3 has 15 residues. This CDR3 is CASSSGQTNTGELFF. As DNA, the CDR3 is TGTGCCAGCAGTTCGGGACAGACGAACACCGGGGAGCTGTTTTTT.

This clonotype was seen ten or more times. V usage is TRBV4-3 and J usage is TRBJ2-3; 13 positions agree with TRBD2. With V trimmed by 1 base and J by 10 bases, 5 bases remained unmatched. The CDR3 covers 15 residues. The germline V gene encodes CDR1 LGHNA and CDR2 YSLEER. The CDR3 DNA follows: TGCGCCAGCAGCCAAGGCTGGACTAGCGGGAGTGCGCAGTATTTT. This translates into CASSQGWTSGSAQYF.

The chain recombines TRBV5-5 with TRBJ1-1; D possibly corresponds to TRBD1 (5 bases). The germline gives CDR1 SGHKS, CDR2 YYEKEE (reference sequence). The V end lost 0 bases, the J end lost 4 bases, and 10 bases lay between the germline ends. The CDR3 is 14 residues long. CDR3 loop: CASSLAGGATEAFF. CDR3 DNA: TGTGCCAGCAGCTTGGCGGGGGGAGCCACTGAAGCTTTCTTT.

For this clonotype: Lacking the conserved final phenylalanine or tryptophan, this CDR3 likely reflects a read error. This chain joins TRBV12-3 or TRBV12-4 and TRBJ2-1; D may be TRBD2 (6 bases). With 6 bases removed from V and 6 bases from J, the gap between germline ends came to 18 bases. The CDR3 spans 15 residues. This chain's CDR3 is CASRIGLSETNEQFL. In nucleotides, the CDR3 is TGTGCCAGCAGAATTGGACTAAGTGAAACCAATGAGCAGTTCCTC.

About this clonotype: A much larger clone lies a single base off, so this may be a read error. The chain links TRBV9 to TRBJ2-5; D is undetermined. The CDR3 is 14 residues long. Germline assignment: CDR1 SGDLS and CDR2 YYNGEE. The V end was cut by 0 bases, the J end by 4 bases, with 10 bases between. The CDR3 protein is CASSVDGSRETQYF. The DNA of the CDR3 is TGTGCCAGCAGCGTAGATGGTAGCCGAGAGACCCAGTACTTC.

This clonotype was counted ten times or more. The J gene is TRBJ2-5, the V gene TRBV2, with 13 bases that match TRBD2. Trimming cost V 6 bases and J 4 bases; bases outside gene matches: 5. CDR3 size: 15 residues. Germline loops: CDR1 SNHLY, CDR2 FYNNEI. In DNA form, the CDR3 reads TGTGCCAGCAGAGGACTAGCGGGAGTTCTAGAGACCCAGTACTTC. Its translation: CASRGLAGVLETQYF. Based on the CDR3 plus reference TRBV2 and TRBJ2-5, the full variable domain is EPEVTQTPSHQVTQMGQEVILRCVPISNHLYFYWYRQILGQKVEFLVSFYNNEISEKSEIFDDQFSVERPDGSNFTLKIRSTKLEDSAMYFCASRGLAGVLETQYFGPGTRLLVL.

A few counts support this clonotype. The chain joins TRBV6-2 or TRBV6-3 to TRBJ2-1; TRBD2 agrees at 7 bases. V was pared by 0 bases and J by 4 bases, with 9 bases of the junction left unmatched. Germline CDR1 and CDR2: MNHEY and SVGEGT. This CDR3 is built from 17 residues. CDR3 amino acids: CASSYSTGRRTYNEQFF. The DNA of the CDR3 is TGTGCCAGCAGTTACTCAACCGGGAGGCGGACGTACAATGAGCAGTTCTTC.

This clonotype showed up many times. The chain recombines TRBV20-1 with TRBJ2-7; 10 nucleotides match TRBD1. Germline loops: CDR1 DFQATT, CDR2 SNEGSKA (reference sequence). Unmatched junction bases numbered 0, after V lost 1 base and J lost 3 bases. The CDR3 runs to 13 residues. CDR3 residues: CSARGDRGYEQYF. CDR3 coding DNA: TGCAGTGCTAGAGGGGACAGGGGCTACGAGCAGTACTTC.

This clonotype has at least ten counts. The chain links TRBV12-3 or TRBV12-4 to TRBJ2-7; either TRBD1 or TRBD2 may supply D (6 bases each). The CDR3 is 17 amino acids. V lost 6 bases, J lost 2 bases, and 23 bases lay in between. This CDR3 is CASSSRGGGGAPYEQYF. CDR3 sequence (DNA): TGTGCCAGCAGCTCAAGGGGAGGTGGGGGCGCTCCCTACGAGCAGTACTTC.

At least ten counts were recorded for this clonotype. The chain combines TRBV6-6 with TRBJ2-3; D may match TRBD1 or TRBD2 (6 bases each). Between the trimmed V and J ends, which lost 2 bases and 2 bases, there was a span of 14 bases. The CDR3 extends over 16 amino acids. The germline V gene encodes CDR1 MNHNY and CDR2 SVGAGI (reference sequence). The CDR3 DNA is TGTGCCAGCAGTTACATGGTGGGGGGCCTCACAGATACGCAGTATTTT. It yields the protein CASSYMVGGLTDTQYF.

With respect to this clonotype: This may be a read error: a much more frequent sequence differs by one nucleotide. J is TRBJ1-3 and V is TRBV5-8, with D hard to call. Trimming took off 2 bases at V and 0 bases at J, with 12 bases between the two ends. The V gene's germline CDR1 is SGHTS and CDR2 YDEGEE. The CDR3 runs 16 residues. The CDR3, as DNA: TGTGCCAGCAGCTTACCTTTGAGCCACTCTGGAAACACCATATATTTT. It translates to CASSLPLSHSGNTIYF.

This clonotype was found many times. The V and J genes are TRBV5-8 and TRBJ2-5; TRBD1 might be the D (5 bases). This CDR3 comprises 14 residues. Trimming left V 0 bases short and J 4 bases short, with 10 bases between. The V gene's germline CDR1 is SGHTS and CDR2 YDEGEE. CDR3 sequence reads: CASSLEAGRETQYF. The DNA of the CDR3 is TGTGCCAGCAGCTTGGAGGCAGGGCGAGAGACCCAGTACTTC.

V and J are TRBV20-1 and TRBJ1-1; D possibly corresponds to TRBD1 (5 bases). With 6 bases removed from V and 2 bases from J, the gap between germline ends came to 13 bases. CDR1 and CDR2 (germline): DFQATT, SNEGSKA (reference sequence). This CDR3 contains 13 residues. CDR3 residues: CSAEGAVNTEAFF. The CDR3 DNA reads TGCAGTGCCGAAGGGGCGGTAAACACTGAAGCTTTCTTT.

In its sample, this clonotype was seen many times. V is TRBV7-6 and J is TRBJ2-7; D might be TRBD1 or TRBD2, each matching 5 bases. The CDR3 spans 13 residues. Germline values: CDR1 SGHVS, CDR2 FNYEAQ. V was pared by 1 base and J by 6 bases, with 10 bases between. The CDR3 sequence: CASSLGGETEQYF. CDR3 DNA sequence: TGTGCCAGCAGCTTAGGAGGGGAGACCGAGCAGTACTTC.

This clonotype has a count of ten or more. The CDR3 loop is CASTLAGAYEQYF. The CDR3 DNA reads as TGTGCCAGCACCTTAGCGGGCGCCTACGAGCAGTACTTC. V gene TRBV2 combines with J gene TRBJ2-7; 7 nucleotides line up with TRBD2. CDR3 length equals 13 residues. Germline-derived CDR1 and CDR2 are SNHLY and FYNNEI. The ends lost 7 bases at V and 2 bases at J; junction bases unmatched: 5.

The sample holds a few counts of this clonotype. The J gene is TRBJ2-2, the V gene TRBV2, with D perhaps TRBD1 (5 bases). The V gene lost 7 bases and the J gene lost 6 bases, with 6 bases spanning the gap. This CDR3 has 11 amino acids. The germline CDR1 and CDR2 sequences are SNHLY and FYNNEI. Written as DNA, the CDR3 is TGTGCCAGCAAAGGGGCCGGGGAGCTGTTTTTT. It yields the protein CASKGAGELFF.